What follows are 16 T cell receptor beta chains derived from one specimen sequenced in a study of blood T cell repertoires in COVID-19 (dated by TCRdb to about 2020). The receptor library was made with the immunoSEQ multiplex PCR assay. Entries here come from immuneACCESS through TCRdb and include only in-frame sequences with V and J called. Some clones fail to appear in such tables; in the studies checked, an unresolved V gene covers under half of the shortfall, and the cause of the remainder is unknown. The sample table lists over 250,000 clones, around nine tenths of them with a count of one. Roughly 1.1% of the sample belongs to the ten largest clones. The sequencing sample was made of PBMCs or T cells enriched from blood (not recorded which). Receptors originate from a young woman who had recovered from COVID-19.

The J gene is TRBJ2-1, the V gene TRBV19; the D gene is possibly TRBD2 (6 bases). Germline CDR1 and CDR2: LNHDA and SQIVND (reference sequence). Trimming took 3 bases from V and 7 from J, leaving 10 bases between them. This CDR3 is built from 13 residues. The CDR3 coding sequence is TGTGCCAGTAGTATCGCGCGGGGAAATGAGCAGTTCTTC. Translating it yields CASSIARGNEQFF.

The chain uses TRBV11-3 and TRBJ2-1; 8 bases line up with TRBD2. The CDR3 covers 15 residues. The J segment lost 8 bases and the V segment lost 1 base, leaving 7 bases of the junction unmatched. CDR1 and CDR2 from the germline V gene are SGHNT and YENEEA. CDR3 residues: CASSLGLREEHEQFF. CDR3 nucleotides: TGTGCCAGCAGCTTAGGTCTGCGGGAGGAACATGAGCAGTTCTTC.

V usage is TRBV6-2 or TRBV6-3 and J usage is TRBJ2-6; D possibly corresponds to TRBD1 (5 bases). Trimming cost V 5 bases and J 2 bases, with 13 bases left between them. Germline CDR1 and CDR2: MNHEY and SVGEGT. The CDR3 length is 16 residues. CDR3 residues: CASSPRGAAGANVLTF. The CDR3 DNA sequence: TGTGCCAGCAGTCCGCGTGGGGCCGCTGGGGCCAACGTCCTGACTTTC.

This sequence joins TRBV13 and TRBJ1-4, with 11 bases that match TRBD1. This CDR3 contains 15 residues. Germline CDR1 is PRHDT and CDR2 is FYEKMQ (reference sequence). Trimming removed 4 bases from V and 5 bases from J; junction bases left unmatched: 3. The CDR3 region has the DNA TGTGCCAGCAGCTGGACAGGGGGCCCAAATGAAAAACTGTTTTTT. Protein sequence: CASSWTGGPNEKLFF.

V and J are TRBV4-2 and TRBJ2-3, with 14 bases aligning to TRBD2. Germline values: CDR1 LGHNA, CDR2 YNFKEQ. The CDR3 runs to 19 residues. The trim removed 4 bases at V and 4 bases at J, leaving 13 bases unmatched. CDR3 nucleotides: TGTGCCAGCAGCCTCAAGGCTCGACTAGCGGGAGGGTATGCAGATACGCAGTATTTT. This encodes CASSLKARLAGGYADTQYF.

This clone has just a few counts. This chain links TRBV30 with TRBJ2-7; possible D gene TRBD1, 6 bases. V shed 3 bases and J shed 0 bases, with 12 bases lying between them. The CDR3 length is 14 residues. The germline CDR1 and CDR2 sequences are GTSNPN and SVGIG (reference sequence). CDR3 in amino acids: CAWRRTGSSYEQYF. CDR3 nucleotide sequence: TGTGCCTGGAGACGAACAGGGAGCTCCTACGAGCAGTACTTC.

The rearrangement links TRBV12-3 or TRBV12-4 to TRBJ2-1; D not resolved. The CDR3 covers 12 residues. Trimming pared 1 base from V and 5 bases from J, leaving 3 bases between. The CDR3 sequence is CASSLGHNEQFF. CDR3 sequence (DNA): TGTGCCAGCAGTTTAGGGCACAATGAGCAGTTCTTC.

The chain couples TRBV28 to TRBJ1-6; possibly TRBD1 for D (6 bases). Trimming removed 7 bases at V and 3 bases at J, with 10 bases between. Germline assignment: CDR1 MDHEN and CDR2 SYDVKM. CDR3 length equals 14 residues. The CDR3 DNA is TGTGCCAGCACACAGGGTTACTATAATTCACCCCTCCACTTT. This gives the protein CASTQGYYNSPLHF.

The chain carries TRBV27 and TRBJ1-5; D is undetermined. V was cut by 2 bases and J by 2 bases, with 7 bases left in between. Germline CDR1 reads MNHEY; CDR2 reads SMNVEV (reference sequence). The CDR3 is 14 amino acids. CDR3 residues: CASSLVGRNQPQHF. The CDR3 nucleotides read TGTGCCAGCAGTTTAGTTGGCCGCAATCAGCCCCAGCATTTT.

This rearrangement joins TRBV28 to TRBJ2-1; 8 bases align to TRBD1. The CDR3 runs to 15 residues. From germline, CDR1 is MDHEN and CDR2 SYDVKM. J gave up 4 bases and V 3 bases, and 5 bases lay outside the gene matches. The CDR3 bases are TGTGCCAGCAGTTTTGGGGACAGGCTGTACAATGAGCAGTTCTTC. Translating it yields CASSFGDRLYNEQFF.

The chain couples TRBV28 to TRBJ1-4; D call uncertain. Germline V gene sequence: CDR1 MDHEN, CDR2 SYDVKM. V lost 4 bases, J lost 5 bases, and 17 bases lay in between. This CDR3 spans 16 amino acids. Written as DNA, the CDR3 is TGTGCCAGCAGTTCCCCCAAGAGTCTGCCGAATGAAAAACTGTTTTTT. Its protein product is CASSSPKSLPNEKLFF.

V usage is TRBV19 and J usage is TRBJ2-6; maybe TRBD2 (5 bases). The CDR3 has 17 amino acids. Germline CDR1 and CDR2: LNHDA and SQIVND (reference sequence). V was shortened by 2 bases and J by 2 bases, with 13 bases between the two germline ends. The CDR3 here is CASSIREGTPGANVLTF. The CDR3 DNA follows: TGTGCCAGTAGTATACGGGAAGGCACCCCTGGGGCCAACGTCCTGACTTTC.

The genes are TRBV7-2 and TRBJ2-1, with D possibly being TRBD2 (6 bases). Germline-derived CDR1 and CDR2 are SGHTA and FQGNSA. Trimming took off 10 bases at V and 0 bases at J, with 13 bases between the two ends. The CDR3 runs 14 residues. CDR3 DNA sequence: TGTGCCACCCGGGAGCCGAGCTCCTACAATGAGCAGTTCTTC. Its protein product is CATREPSSYNEQFF. Variable domain in full (rest from reference TRBV7-2 and TRBJ2-1): GAGVSQSPSNKVTEKGKDVELRCDPISGHTALYWYRQSLGQGLEFLIYFQGNSAPDKSGLPSDRFSAERTGGSVSTLTIQRTQQEDSAVYLCATREPSSYNEQFFGPGTRLTVL.

This clone was counted many times. The gene calls are TRBV3-1 (or the pseudogene TRBV3-2) and TRBJ2-1; tentative D call: TRBD1 (6 bases). Deletions cut 3 bases from V and 0 bases from J, with 12 bases between. The germline gives CDR1 LGHDT, CDR2 YNNKEL (reference sequence). This CDR3 is 16 amino acids long. For the CDR3, the DNA is TGTGCCAGCAGCCAGGGACATTTCGTCTCCTACAATGAGCAGTTCTTC. Its translation: CASSQGHFVSYNEQFF.

This clone has more than one count but fewer than ten. The chain carries TRBV19 and TRBJ2-2; the match to TRBD2 covers 12 bases. The germline gives CDR1 LNHDA, CDR2 SQIVND (reference sequence). After removal of 5 bases from V and 4 bases from J, the junction contained 8 bases not matched to a gene. This CDR3 comprises 17 residues. The CDR3 region has the DNA TGTGCCAGTAGTTCCCCTAGCGGGAGGGTCGGCACCGGGGAGCTGTTTTTT. Translated: CASSSPSGRVGTGELFF.

This chain links TRBV28 with TRBJ1-2; TRBD1 matches at 9 bases. CDR1 is MDHEN, CDR2 SYDVKM, per germline. This CDR3 has 14 amino acids. With V trimmed by 5 bases and J by 3 bases, 4 bases remained unmatched. The CDR3 protein is CASSQQGAYYGYTF. In DNA, the CDR3 is TGTGCCAGCAGTCAACAGGGGGCTTACTATGGCTACACCTTC.